This T cell receptor (beta chain) was documented in a study of T cells in Graves' hyperthyroidism and ophthalmopathy (dated by TCRdb to about 2019). For the wider study: Peripheral blood was sampled at the time of initial diagnosis, prior to any treatment. To identify TCR V-J signatures that set the groups apart, the researchers used a discovery cohort of 100 patients, made up of roughly 40 with Graves' ophthalmopathy and around 58 with stable Graves' hyperthyroidism. Whether ophthalmopathy could be predicted prospectively was tested in an independent validation cohort made up of roughly 19 hyperthyroidism patients plus 17 patients who later progressed to ophthalmopathy. In about 6 Graves' hyperthyroidism patients, the study also compared T-cell repertoires from thyroid tissue with T-cell repertoires from blood. Following sampling, methimazole starting at 30 mg daily was given to hyperthyroidism patients, and high-dose intravenous methylprednisolone was given to ophthalmopathy patients. The roughly 91 discovery patients were randomly divided into training and test sets at a 7:3 ratio. TCR Vbeta CDR3 sequencing of roughly 140 peripheral blood samples (about 45 ophthalmopathy, 70 to 85 hyperthyroidism and roughly 17 progressor patients) is reported in the paper.

Moderately to severely active disease, a Clinical Activity Score of at least 3, a NOSPECS grade of at least 4, and a duration under 3 months were present in ophthalmopathy patients. The study excluded patients with uncontrolled infections, other autoimmune diseases, pregnancy or lactation. Diagnoses were based on clinical symptoms, serum thyroxine and TRAb, thyroid ultrasound and orbital computed tomography. PBMCs were separated from under 11 ml of fresh peripheral blood using Ficoll-Paque density gradient centrifugation. Total RNA was extracted with Trizol reagent, and quality was checked on an Agilent 2100 Bioanalyzer. General findings and caveats noted by the study authors: A 13 V-J signature model separated ophthalmopathy from stable hyperthyroidism, with approximately 87% sensitivity and approximately 81% specificity in cross-validation and 80%/75% in testing. In validation, the model predicted progression to ophthalmopathy a median of about 6.8 months before onset, with approximately 68% sensitivity and around 76% specificity. No statistical method was used to set the sample size in advance, and investigators knew the group allocation. Blood samples also contained most of the expanded thyroid clonotypes (frequency above 0.001), which suggests that blood repertoires may reflect thyroid immune responses.

Deletion took 0 bases off V and 2 bases off J, with a span of 8 bases between the germline ends. The CDR1 and CDR2 encoded by the germline V gene (reference sequence) are LGHDT and YNNKEL. The CDR3 spans 15 residues, from the cysteine through the phenylalanine. The sequence is cut down to CDR3 DNA, 45 bases in frame from base 1. TCR beta CDR3 regions were amplified from RNA transcripts. The first round of RT-PCR for the TCR CDR3 was performed with the HTBI primer set and the Qiagen OneStep RT-PCR kit. A second multiplex PCR round built the libraries, followed by size selection and purification. Sequencing of the libraries was done on an Illumina HiSeq2000 using paired-end 100 bp reads. In the paper's pipeline: Raw data were processed with SOAPnuke, discarding reads with adapters, uncalled bases, mean Phred below 15, or no exact constant-primer or identifier match. High-quality paired reads were merged using COPE v1.2.5, and each unique nucleotide sequence was defined as a clonotype. MiTCR v1.1 was used to align clonotypes to the IMGT TRBV, TRBD and TRBJ reference segments. Analysis was restricted to V-J combinations with a frequency above 0.0001, which covered 99.2% of repertoires. The TCS score was defined as the ratio of F50 (clonal expansion) to E x V (chaos), calculated using BLOSUM62-based TCRdist between CDR3 peptides within each V-J. Welch's t-statistics and random forest reduced fewer than 550 V-J features to 13, which were used in a naive Bayes classifier (R e1071). In-frame beta chains were kept once TCRdb had trimmed the public reads at Q25 with fastp and called clones with MiXCR. Rows matching on CDR3 protein sequence are summarized as one entry with the most common DNA and genes. The V and J calls come from TCRdb's annotation, not from the publication. The sample data list under 400,000 distinct CDR3 sequences, and around 15% of these were observed just once. The ten largest clones take up approximately 19% of the sample.

In the case of this clonotype: What this receptor recognizes is not known. Base qualities are not recorded, but no much larger clone differs from it by a single base.

This receptor was obtained from a woman between 55 and 75 years old with Graves' ophthalmopathy. The specimen was blood. Rearrangement joined TRBV3-1 to TRBJ1-5; possibly the D gene is TRBD1, per 5 matching bases. CDR3 protein: CASSQDGRGNQPQHF. The DNA sequence is given as TGTGCCAGCAGCCAAGATGGCAGGGGCAATCAGCCCCAGCATTTT.